These 29 T cell receptor beta chains were all obtained from the same sample, sequenced in a study of T cells in Graves' hyperthyroidism and ophthalmopathy. Authors of the study amplified TCR beta CDR3 regions from RNA transcripts. HTBI primers were employed in a first-round RT-PCR of the TCR CDR3. Each CDR3 protein is one row after TCRdb ran MiXCR on the multiplex PCR reads. In the table there are about 400,000 distinct CDR3 sequences, approximately 25% of which are singletons. Sequenced: blood. Receptor source: a man in his forties or fifties with Graves' hyperthyroidism.

The chain has TRBV4-2 and TRBJ2-2, with 9 bases identical to TRBD2. Per germline, CDR1 LGHNA and CDR2 YNFKEQ. The junction had 8 bases not matched to a gene; V was cut back by 4 bases and J by 5 bases. The CDR3 is 16 residues long. In DNA, the CDR3 is TGTGCCAGCAGCCCTCGACTAGCGGTAGGGACCGGGGAGCTGTTTTTT. This sequence encodes CASSPRLAVGTGELFF.

The chain carries TRBV24-1 and TRBJ2-7, with 13 bases matching TRBD2. Per germline, CDR1 KGHDR and CDR2 SFDVKD. Trimming took 5 bases from V and 5 from J; bases not matched to a gene: 5. This CDR3 is built from 15 residues. CDR3 nucleotide sequence: TGTGCCACCAGTGGTGGACTAGCGGGAGCTCACGAGCAGTACTTC. This codes for CATSGGLAGAHEQYF.

This clonotype was seen ten or more times. The V gene is TRBV28, the J gene TRBJ2-5; 9 bases map to TRBD2. V was clipped by 6 bases and J by 7 bases; unmatched bases: 9. CDR1 MDHEN and CDR2 SYDVKM come from the germline V gene. The CDR3 is 14 residues long. The CDR3 DNA is TGTGCCAGCAGCCCCGGGGCAGCGGGAGGGACCCAGTACTTC. This gives the protein CASSPGAAGGTQYF.

This clonotype was picked up a small number of times. The gene calls are TRBV24-1 and TRBJ2-1; the D is unclear. The CDR3 loop spans 14 amino acids. The ends were cut back, 4 bases at V and 6 bases at J, with 12 bases in the middle. Germline CDR1 reads KGHDR; CDR2 reads SFDVKD. The CDR3 loop reads CATSDYLPGNEQFF. CDR3 in DNA: TGTGCCACCAGTGACTACTTACCTGGCAATGAGCAGTTCTTC.

This clonotype was recorded many times. This chain joins TRBV12-3 or TRBV12-4 and TRBJ1-1; D not certain. V lost 6 bases, J lost 5 bases, and 19 bases lay in between. The CDR3 runs to 15 residues. In DNA, the CDR3 is TGTGCCAGCAGACCACCTGGCGGGGAGGGAACTGAAGCTTTCTTT. Its protein is CASRPPGGEGTEAFF.

The CDR3 sequence is CSANIGNSNQPQHF. CDR3 nucleotide sequence: TGCAGTGCAAACATCGGAAATAGCAATCAGCCCCAGCATTTT. This chain connects TRBV20-1 to TRBJ1-5; no reliable D call. The ends were cut back, 6 bases at V and 0 bases at J, with 12 bases in the middle. The germline CDR1 and CDR2 sequences are DFQATT and SNEGSKA (reference sequence). This CDR3 is 14 amino acids long.

This chain joins TRBV12-3 or TRBV12-4 and TRBJ2-2; TRBD1 or TRBD2 may be the D gene (6 bases each). Trimming removed 5 bases at V and 1 base at J, with 11 bases between. CDR3 length: 15 amino acids. The CDR3 DNA reads as TGTGCCAGCAGTATTCGGGGGCTGAACACCGGGGAGCTGTTTTTT. Residues: CASSIRGLNTGELFF.

This clonotype has just a few counts. V and J are TRBV7-2 and TRBJ2-1; 8 bases align to TRBD2. Trimming at V came to 1 base and at J to 10 bases, leaving 12 bases not matched to a gene. The CDR3 runs 16 residues. CDR1 and CDR2 (germline): SGHTA, FQGNSA. CDR3 protein: CASSLGGGPAGGEQFF. Here the CDR3 DNA reads TGTGCCAGCAGCTTAGGGGGGGGACCTGCGGGAGGAGAGCAGTTCTTC.

This clonotype turned up a few times. The CDR3, as DNA: TGCGCCAGCAGCTCCCAATCTTATGGCTACACCTTC. Its translation is CASSSQSYGYTF. J is TRBJ1-2 and V is TRBV5-1; D gene unclear. CDR3 length: 12 amino acids. The germline CDR1 and CDR2 sequences are SGHRS and YFSETQ. Between the trimmed V and J ends, which lost 3 bases and 5 bases, there was a span of 8 bases.

This clonotype was found many times. This rearrangement joins TRBV6-1 to TRBJ1-1; D unclear. Trimming removed 8 bases from V and 1 base from J, with 2 bases in between. The CDR3 covers 10 residues. Germline-derived CDR1 and CDR2 are MNHNS and SASEGT. The CDR3 sequence is CASGNTEAFF. The DNA of the CDR3 is TGTGCCAGCGGGAACACTGAAGCTTTCTTT.

This clonotype was observed a handful of times. V is TRBV6-1 and J is TRBJ2-7; 12 positions agree with TRBD2. The V segment lost 5 bases and the J segment 5 bases; nucleotides outside the gene matches: 19. The germline V gene has CDR1 MNHNS and CDR2 SASEGT. The CDR3 covers 19 residues. The CDR3, as DNA: TGTGCCAGCAGTTCTCGGACAGTGGGAAGGACTAGCGGGACCCACGAGCAGTACTTC. It yields the protein CASSSRTVGRTSGTHEQYF.

Regarding this clonotype: The germline gene is not matched at one end of the junction; a read error may be the cause. The chain has TRBV11-2 and TRBJ1-1; D not certain. From germline, CDR1 is SGHAT and CDR2 FQNNGV. The CDR3 has 14 amino acids. CDR3 sequence (DNA): TGTGCCAGCAGCTTGAACAGACTAACCACTAAAGCTTTCTTT. It specifies CASSLNRLTTKAFF. Full variable domain (missing parts from reference TRBV11-2 and TRBJ1-1): EAGVAQSPRYKIIEKRQSVAFWCNPISGHATLYWYQQILGQGPKLLIQFQNNGVVDDSQLPKDRFSAERLKGVDSTLKIQPAKLEDSAVYLCASSLNRLTTKAFFGQGTRLTVV.

This clonotype came up many times. This rearrangement joins TRBV2 to TRBJ2-7, with 8 nucleotides matching TRBD1. Looked up from germline, CDR1 is SNHLY and CDR2 is FYNNEI. CDR3 length: 13 residues. With V trimmed by 11 bases and J by 6 bases, 12 bases remained unmatched. The CDR3 bases are TGTGCCGGACGACAGGGGACCCTAGGCGAGCAGTACTTC. Translated: CAGRQGTLGEQYF.

V usage is TRBV19 and J usage is TRBJ2-5; D remains unclear. This CDR3 has 14 residues. Germline CDR1 LNHDA, CDR2 SQIVND (reference sequence). V lost 7 bases to trimming and J lost 2 bases, with 14 bases between them. The CDR3 sequence: CASTGSSSQETQYF. Written as DNA, the CDR3 is TGTGCCAGTACGGGTAGCTCGTCACAAGAGACCCAGTACTTC.

The genes are TRBV6-1 and TRBJ2-5, with TRBD2 identical over 14 bases. Germline V CDR1 and CDR2: MNHNS, SASEGT. Trimming removed 5 bases from V and 5 bases from J; junction bases left unmatched: 7. There are 16 residues in the CDR3. CDR3 sequence: CASSRGLAGVGETQYF. The CDR3 bases are TGTGCCAGCAGTAGGGGACTAGCGGGAGTGGGGGAGACCCAGTACTTC.

The genes are TRBV20-1 and TRBJ2-7; a possible D gene is TRBD2 (6 bases). Trimming stripped 0 bases from V and 2 bases from J, with 14 bases between. Germline V gives CDR1 DFQATT, CDR2 SNEGSKA (reference sequence). The CDR3 runs to 15 residues. The CDR3 DNA is TGCAGTGCTAGAGATTTGAGGACTACAACCTACGAGCAGTACTTC. It codes for CSARDLRTTTYEQYF.

This clonotype was seen more than once but under ten times. CDR3 region: CASSQGWDSGANVLTF. CDR3 DNA: TGTGCCAGCAGCCAGGGGTGGGACTCTGGGGCCAACGTCCTGACTTTC. V usage is TRBV3-1 and J usage is TRBJ2-6; D call uncertain. V lost 3 bases and J 0 bases, leaving 9 bases between the germline ends. The CDR3 sequence is 16 residues long. Germline V lookup: CDR1 LGHDT, CDR2 YNNKEL (reference sequence).

V is TRBV18 and J is TRBJ2-1, with TRBD1 matching over 10 bases. Germline values: CDR1 KGHSH, CDR2 LQKENI. The ends lost 0 bases at V and 6 bases at J; junction bases unmatched: 2. The CDR3 is 15 residues long. Here the CDR3 DNA reads TGTGCCAGCTCACCACCGCGACAGGGGGCCAATGAGCAGTTCTTC. As protein: CASSPPRQGANEQFF.

This clonotype showed up many times. The gene calls are TRBV7-2 and TRBJ2-7; 7 bases map to TRBD2. J was trimmed by 2 bases and V by 1 base; bases with no gene match: 8. Germline values: CDR1 SGHTA, CDR2 FQGNSA. The CDR3 runs to 16 residues. The chain's CDR3 is CASSLGGAGVAYEQYF. In DNA, the CDR3 is TGTGCCAGCAGCTTAGGGGGTGCGGGAGTAGCCTACGAGCAGTACTTC.

A remark on this clonotype: A junction end diverges from the germline sequence, so it may reflect a read error. The chain uses TRBV3-1 and TRBJ2-3, with 7 bases aligning to TRBD2. The CDR3 consists of 17 residues. Germline lookup yields CDR1 LGHDT and CDR2 YNNKEL (reference sequence). The CDR3 is CASSQGRSGTAIDTQYF. The CDR3, as DNA: TGTGCCAGCAGTCAAGGAAGAAGCGGGACGGCGATAGATACGCAGTATTTT.

The sample holds a few counts of this clonotype. V and J are TRBV15 and TRBJ2-4, with unresolved D. There are 16 residues in the CDR3. Per germline, CDR1 LNHNV and CDR2 YYDKDF (reference sequence). The germline V and J ends were trimmed by 1 base and 0 bases, with 10 bases remaining between them. CDR3 residues: CATSRAAVLAKNIQYF. CDR3 sequence (DNA): TGTGCCACCAGCAGAGCTGCAGTACTAGCCAAAAACATTCAGTACTTC.

The table lists this clonotype with a few counts. The chain links TRBV6-2 or TRBV6-3 to TRBJ1-2; 12 nucleotides line up with TRBD1. Trimming took 0 bases from V and 4 from J; bases not matched to a gene: 3. Germline V CDR1 and CDR2: MNHEY, SVGEGT. The CDR3 has 16 amino acids. The CDR3 loop reads CASSYSPGQGAYGYTF. CDR3 bases: TGTGCCAGCAGTTACTCACCGGGACAGGGGGCCTATGGCTACACCTTC.

This clonotype was found many times. This chain connects TRBV6-2 or TRBV6-3 to TRBJ2-1, with 10 bases lining up with TRBD2. V shed 8 bases and J 7 bases; nucleotides not matched to a gene: 14. Germline assignment: CDR1 MNHEY and CDR2 SVGEGT. This CDR3 is 16 amino acids long. Written as DNA, the CDR3 is TGTGCCAGCTGCCGTCGTGGGTCTAGCGGGAGTAATGAGCAGTTCTTC. Translating gives CASCRRGSSGSNEQFF.

This clonotype was detected once. The chain combines TRBV13 with TRBJ2-4, with 8 bases identical to TRBD2. Per the germline V gene, CDR1 is PRHDT and CDR2 is FYEKMQ (reference sequence). This CDR3 is built from 14 residues. Trimming at V came to 5 bases and at J to 7 bases, leaving 7 bases not matched to a gene. DNA of the CDR3: TGTGCCAGCAGCCGGCGGACTAGCCCCAACATTCAGTACTTC. Translated, it gives CASSRRTSPNIQYF.

At least ten counts were recorded for this clonotype. The chain couples TRBV2 to TRBJ2-7; tentatively, D is TRBD2 (6 bases). The CDR3 consists of 14 residues. CDR1 and CDR2 (germline): SNHLY, FYNNEI. V lost 8 bases and J 2 bases, leaving 16 bases between the germline ends. CDR3 residues: CASRKASATYEQYF. As DNA, the CDR3 is TGTGCCAGCCGCAAAGCTAGCGCAACCTACGAGCAGTACTTC.

This clonotype was found a few times. The chain employs TRBV11-1 and TRBJ2-1; D gene uncertain. CDR1 is SGHAT and CDR2 is FQDESV in the germline V gene (reference sequence). The germline V and J ends were trimmed by 5 bases and 2 bases, with 10 bases remaining between them. The CDR3 extends over 14 amino acids. The CDR3 DNA sequence: TGTGCCAGCAGCCTAGGACGTACCTACAATGAGCAGTTCTTC. Protein sequence: CASSLGRTYNEQFF.

This clonotype was seen at least ten times. The genes are TRBV28 and TRBJ2-3; the match to TRBD2 covers 12 bases. Germline lookup yields CDR1 MDHEN and CDR2 SYDVKM. After removal of 4 bases from V and 6 bases from J, the junction contained 5 bases not matched to a gene. The CDR3 extends over 15 amino acids. CDR3 protein: CASSSLAGGVDTQYF. CDR3 DNA: TGTGCCAGCAGTTCTCTAGCGGGGGGGGTTGATACGCAGTATTTT.

This clonotype was observed at least ten times. The chain has TRBV30 and TRBJ1-2, with D hard to call. The CDR3 totals 12 residues. V was trimmed by 5 bases and J by 5 bases, leaving 12 bases between them. The germline V gene has CDR1 GTSNPN and CDR2 SVGIG (reference sequence). The CDR3 reads CAWGGGGYGYTF. The CDR3 DNA follows: TGTGCCTGGGGTGGTGGCGGTTATGGCTACACCTTC.

This chain links TRBV20-1 with TRBJ2-5, with 9 bases that match TRBD2. Germline CDR1 is DFQATT and CDR2 is SNEGSKA (reference sequence). The V segment lost 5 bases and the J segment 4 bases; nucleotides outside the gene matches: 11. The CDR3 consists of 15 residues. The CDR3, as DNA: TGCAGTGCTCCTATAGCGGGAGTAGGAGGAGAGACCCAGTACTTC. Translation: CSAPIAGVGGETQYF.